This T cell receptor beta chain was retrieved from a study of blood T cell repertoires in COVID-19. Study as a whole: Whether acute or convalescent, the COVID-19 samples came from the United States, Italy and Spain. PBMCs, B-cell-depleted T cells, or T cells provided the cDNA or gDNA that made up the material.

The CDR3 extends over 19 amino acids. The germline V gene has CDR1 LNHDA and CDR2 SQIVND (reference sequence). The V and J ends lost 6 bases and 2 bases respectively, with 29 bases between them. Original methodology: Estimation of nucleated cell counts was performed using reference gene primer amplification. Sequenced by immunoSEQ multiplex PCR; TCRdb stores in-frame clones only, minus some. V, J and clone size are those of that table, while D and trimming were read from the DNA. The data show tens of thousands of clones, roughly 82% seen once. The sequencing sample was made of peripheral blood. This sequence was found in an elderly woman with acute or convalescent COVID-19. The gene calls are TRBV19 and TRBJ2-7; possible D gene TRBD2, 6 bases. CDR3 in amino acids: CASSPGQGLLFGGPYEQYF. DNA of the CDR3: TGTGCCAGTAGCCCTGGTCAGGGATTGCTTTTCGGAGGGCCCTACGAGCAGTACTTC.